The rows below give T cell receptor beta chains drawn from one sample of a study of naive and memory T cell subsets. TCRdb used MiXCR to reprocess the UMI-ligation and nested PCR reads, holding one entry per CDR3 protein. The sample shows some 25,000 distinct CDR3 sequences, 4% to 6.5% of them seen only once. Specimen: blood. Receptor source: an adult in good health. Each CDR3 is given with its conserved first and last residue. A D gene is named only where the DNA matches it firmly. Only some rows state a clone size, as once, few, many or a class for expanded clones.

D gene: NA; V gene: TRBV9; clone size: many; J gene: TRBJ1-5; CDR3 DNA: TGTGCCAGCAGCGTAGGCACAGGCGGTAGCAATCAGCCCCAGCATTTT; CDR3 protein: CASSVGTGGSNQPQHF
D gene: TRBD2; V gene: TRBV18; clone size: many; J gene: TRBJ2-4; CDR3 DNA: TGTGCCAGCTCACCACGTAGCGGGACCGCCAGGGGAAACATTCAGTACTTC; CDR3 protein: CASSPRSGTARGNIQYF
D gene: NA; V gene: TRBV6-5; clone size: many; J gene: TRBJ2-2; CDR3 DNA: TGTGCCAGCAACAAGCGGGCGGCTTCGAACACCGGGGAGCTGTTTTTT; CDR3 protein: CASNKRAASNTGELFF
D gene: NA; V gene: TRBV15; clone size: many; J gene: TRBJ2-1; CDR3 DNA: TGTGCCACCAGCGCGGGACTTTACAATGAGCAGTTCTTC; CDR3 protein: CATSAGLYNEQFF
D gene: NA; V gene: TRBV29-1; clone size: many; J gene: TRBJ2-7; CDR3 DNA: TGCAGCGTTGAAGTAGGGCCAACCTACGAGCAGTACTTC; CDR3 protein: CSVEVGPTYEQYF
D gene: TRBD2; V gene: TRBV7-6; clone size: many; J gene: TRBJ2-5; CDR3 DNA: TGTGCCAGCAGCTTGACAGCGGGAGGTAGTGGAGAGACCCAGTACTTC; CDR3 protein: CASSLTAGGSGETQYF
D gene: NA; V gene: TRBV7-9; clone size: many; J gene: TRBJ1-1; CDR3 DNA: TGTGCCAGCAGCTTAGCCTTAAACACTGAAGCTTTCTTT; CDR3 protein: CASSLALNTEAFF
D gene: NA; V gene: TRBV14; clone size: many; J gene: TRBJ2-7; CDR3 DNA: TGTGCCAGCAGCCAGGCCGGTTCCCCCCACGAGCAGTACTTC; CDR3 protein: CASSQAGSPHEQYF
D gene: NA; V gene: TRBV18; clone size: many; J gene: TRBJ2-7; CDR3 DNA: TGTGCCAGCTCACCAGAACAGGGCTCCGAGCAGTACTTC; CDR3 protein: CASSPEQGSEQYF
D gene: NA; V gene: TRBV18; clone size: medium-sized; J gene: TRBJ2-1; CDR3 DNA: TGTGCCAGCTCTTATACAGGGTACTACAATGAGCAGTTCTTC; CDR3 protein: CASSYTGYYNEQFF
D gene: NA; V gene: TRBV7-9; clone size: few; J gene: TRBJ2-1; CDR3 DNA: TGTGCCAGCAGCTCAAGCTGGGCTGAGCAGTTCTTC; CDR3 protein: CASSSSWAEQFF
D gene: NA; V gene: TRBV28; clone size: many; J gene: TRBJ2-1; CDR3 DNA: TGTGCCAGCAGCCAGGACCGAGATGAGCAGTTCTTC; CDR3 protein: CASSQDRDEQFF
D gene: NA; V gene: TRBV7-2; clone size: medium-sized; J gene: TRBJ1-5; CDR3 DNA: TGTGCCAGCAGACGGCGAGGCGGGCATAGCAATCAGCCCCAGCATTTT; CDR3 protein: CASRRRGGHSNQPQHF
D gene: TRBD1; V gene: TRBV12-3/TRBV12-4; clone size: many; J gene: TRBJ2-7; CDR3 DNA: TGTGCCAGCAGCCGGGGACAGGGCCGCTACGAGCAGTACTTC; CDR3 protein: CASSRGQGRYEQYF
D gene: NA; V gene: TRBV20-1; clone size: many; J gene: TRBJ1-1; CDR3 DNA: TGCAGTGCTCGACGGAACAGGGATTATAACACTGAAGCTTTCTTT; CDR3 protein: CSARRNRDYNTEAFF
D gene: NA; V gene: TRBV30; clone size: NA; J gene: TRBJ2-3; CDR3 DNA: TGTGCCTGGAGGGTCCCCAGAAGTAGGGGAGATACGCAGTATTTT; CDR3 protein: CAWRVPRSRGDTQYF
D gene: NA; V gene: TRBV10-3; clone size: many; J gene: TRBJ1-5; CDR3 DNA: TGTGCCATCAGCCTTAGGGGGGATCAGCCCCAGCATTTT; CDR3 protein: CAISLRGDQPQHF
D gene: TRBD1; V gene: TRBV29-1; clone size: few; J gene: TRBJ1-1; CDR3 DNA: TGCAGCGTTGGCGGACAGGGCTCGAACACTGAAGCTTTCTTT; CDR3 protein: CSVGGQGSNTEAFF
D gene: TRBD1; V gene: TRBV12-3/TRBV12-4; clone size: many; J gene: TRBJ2-1; CDR3 DNA: TGTGCCAGCAGGTTAGGTGAGGGGGCAGGCAATGAGCAGTTCTTC; CDR3 protein: CASRLGEGAGNEQFF
D gene: NA; V gene: TRBV29-1; clone size: many; J gene: TRBJ1-3; CDR3 DNA: TGCAGCGGATACTCTGGAAACACCATATATTTT; CDR3 protein: CSGYSGNTIYF
D gene: NA; V gene: TRBV2; clone size: medium-sized; J gene: TRBJ1-4; CDR3 DNA: TGTGCCAGCAGTTCAACCCTCAGGAGGCAGGGTGAAAAACTGTTTTTT; CDR3 protein: CASSSTLRRQGEKLFF
D gene: NA; V gene: TRBV28; clone size: few; J gene: TRBJ1-1; CDR3 DNA: TGTGCCAGCGAGGGGCAGGGGCTCCTAAAAGACACTGAAGCTTTCTTT; CDR3 protein: CASEGQGLLKDTEAFF
D gene: TRBD2; V gene: TRBV28; clone size: few; J gene: TRBJ2-2; CDR3 DNA: TGTGCCAGCACCCCGGGGGCGAGCGGGAGGGCCGACACCGGGGAGCTGTTTTTT; CDR3 protein: CASTPGASGRADTGELFF